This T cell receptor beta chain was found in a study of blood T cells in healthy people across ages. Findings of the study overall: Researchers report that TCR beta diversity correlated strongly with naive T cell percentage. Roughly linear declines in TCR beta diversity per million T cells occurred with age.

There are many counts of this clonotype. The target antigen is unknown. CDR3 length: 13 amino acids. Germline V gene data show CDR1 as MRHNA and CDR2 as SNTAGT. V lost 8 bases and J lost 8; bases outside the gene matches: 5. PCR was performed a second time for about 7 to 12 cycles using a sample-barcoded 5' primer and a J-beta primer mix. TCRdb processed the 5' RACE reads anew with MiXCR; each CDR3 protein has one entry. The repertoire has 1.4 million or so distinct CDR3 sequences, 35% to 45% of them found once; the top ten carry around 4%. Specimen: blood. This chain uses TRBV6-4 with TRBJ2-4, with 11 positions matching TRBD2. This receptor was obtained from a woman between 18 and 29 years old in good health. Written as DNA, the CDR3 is TGTGCCAGCTTACTAGCGGGGGCTGACATTCAGTACTTC. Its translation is CASLLAGADIQYF.